This TCR beta chain emerged from a study of blood T cell repertoires in COVID-19. Germline loops: CDR1 LNHDA, CDR2 SQIVND (reference sequence). With 3 bases removed from V and 2 bases from J, the gap between germline ends came to 10 bases. This CDR3 comprises 15 residues. Measured with immunoSEQ multiplex PCR; TCRdb has only the in-frame clones, and not every one. The table shows hundreds of thousands of clones, with about nine tenths occurring only once. The origin of this receptor is a man aged 40-49 years who had recovered from COVID-19. Sequencing was done on a sample of PBMCs or T cells enriched from blood (not recorded which). The chain recombines TRBV19 with TRBJ2-2, with D tentatively TRBD2 (6 bases). CDR3 bases: TGTGCCAGTAGTATCCGGGAGCCAAACACCGGGGAGCTGTTTTTT. Protein product: CASSIREPNTGELFF.